The sequence of this TCR beta chain was determined in a study of T cell repertoires in cytomegalovirus infection. About the study: It was the public TCR beta signatures that indicated both CMV infection and matching HLA type.

MiXCR was run by TCRdb on the reads, yielding one entry per CDR3 protein. The table shows roughly 49,000 distinct CDR3 sequences, with approximately 22% occurring only once. Note on this clonotype: Antigen unknown.

Trimming took 5 bases from V and 4 from J, leaving 12 bases between them. In germline, CDR1 is MDHEN, CDR2 SYDVKM. There are 13 residues in the CDR3. The V gene is TRBV28, the J gene TRBJ2-7; D might be TRBD1 or TRBD2, each matching 6 bases. The origin of this receptor is a human donor in good health (CMV status not recorded). Some clones in this sample may be carry-over from other donors' samples. What was sequenced was PBMCs, sequenced either directly or after in vitro stimulation (not recorded which). DNA for the CDR3: TGTGCCAGCAGTGCTAGGGGGGCATACGAGCAGTACTTC. The encoded protein is CASSARGAYEQYF.